The rows below give T cell receptor beta chains drawn from one sample of a study of T cell changes during pregnancy in multiple sclerosis. TCRdb keeps only in-frame clones here, not all; method: immunoSEQ multiplex PCR. This sample has around 30,000 clones, with 90% found just once. The sample was CD8+ T cells from peripheral blood mononuclear cells, taken in the second trimester of pregnancy. The receptors originated from a female donor with multiple sclerosis, enrolled in a pregnancy study. Both conserved end residues are part of each CDR3.

v_call: TRBV7-9; j_call: TRBJ2-1; cdr3_aa: CASSLAPSKGGNEQFF
v_call: TRBV27; j_call: TRBJ1-1; cdr3_aa: CASSLGGAGGTEAFF
v_call: TRBV19; j_call: TRBJ2-7; cdr3_aa: CASSTTSGRAHEQYF
v_call: TRBV5-1; j_call: TRBJ2-7; cdr3_aa: CASSLWVAGSYEQYF
v_call: TRBV5-1; j_call: TRBJ2-1; cdr3_aa: CASSLGTSGRRWYEQFF
v_call: TRBV5-5; j_call: TRBJ2-7; cdr3_aa: CASSLPHQSYEQYF
v_call: TRBV7-9; j_call: TRBJ1-5; cdr3_aa: CASSLGGAVNQPQHF
v_call: TRBV6-4; j_call: TRBJ2-5; cdr3_aa: CASSELAGALETQYF
v_call: TRBV7-9; j_call: TRBJ2-1; cdr3_aa: CASSPVIAGGPNEQFF
v_call: TRBV4-1; j_call: TRBJ2-7; cdr3_aa: CASSLIQGGPYEQYF
v_call: TRBV29-1; j_call: TRBJ2-1; cdr3_aa: CSVERLADNEQFF
v_call: TRBV12-2; j_call: TRBJ2-1; cdr3_aa: CASRLSRTGWFF
v_call: TRBV6-4; j_call: TRBJ2-2; cdr3_aa: CASSPGTSGRANTGELFF